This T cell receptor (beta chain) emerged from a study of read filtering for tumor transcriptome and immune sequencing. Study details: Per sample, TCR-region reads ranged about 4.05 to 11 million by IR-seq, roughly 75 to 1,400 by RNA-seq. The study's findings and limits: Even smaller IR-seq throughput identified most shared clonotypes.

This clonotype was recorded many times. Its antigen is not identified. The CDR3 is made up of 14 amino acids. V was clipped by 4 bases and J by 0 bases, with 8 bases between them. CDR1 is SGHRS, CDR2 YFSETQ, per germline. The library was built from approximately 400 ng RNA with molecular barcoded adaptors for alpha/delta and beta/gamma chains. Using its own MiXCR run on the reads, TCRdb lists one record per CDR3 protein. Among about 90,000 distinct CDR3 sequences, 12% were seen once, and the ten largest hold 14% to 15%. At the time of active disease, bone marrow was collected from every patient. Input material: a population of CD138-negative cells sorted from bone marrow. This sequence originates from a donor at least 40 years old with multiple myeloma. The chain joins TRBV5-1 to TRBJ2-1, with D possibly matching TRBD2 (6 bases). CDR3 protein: CASSNSGSYNEQFF. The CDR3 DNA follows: TGCGCCAGCAGCAATAGCGGCTCCTACAATGAGCAGTTCTTC.